The sequence of this T cell receptor beta chain was determined in a study of blood T cell repertoires in COVID-19. At the level of the study: COVID-19 samples, acute and convalescent, were from the United States, Italy and Spain. From T cells, B-cell-depleted T cells, or PBMCs came the material, which was cDNA or gDNA.

Source study methods: Amplification from reference gene primers served as the basis for estimated nucleated cell counts. The protocol was immunoSEQ multiplex PCR, while the TCRdb copy is restricted to in-frame clones and leaves out a portion. Clone size and V and J calls were adopted from that table, with D and trimming inferred from the DNA. This table has some 200,000 clones, 86% appearing once. CDR3 length: 13 amino acids. Trimming took 1 base from V and 5 from J, leaving 8 bases between them. The germline gives CDR1 SNHLY, CDR2 FYNNEI. The receptor was derived from a woman in her 70s with acute or convalescent COVID-19. The chain uses TRBV2 and TRBJ1-1, with D hard to call. Specimen: peripheral blood. The CDR3 sequence: CASSEGVRTEAFF. The CDR3 nucleotides are TGTGCCAGCAGTGAAGGGGTGAGGACTGAAGCTTTCTTT.